The clone carrying this T cell receptor (beta chain) has more than one count but fewer than ten. This entry belongs to a study of blood T cell repertoires in COVID-19. Study background: Acute-phase and convalescent COVID-19 samples originated in the United States, Italy and Spain. Nucleic acid was either cDNA or gDNA, and it came from T cells, B-cell-depleted T cells, or PBMCs.

TCRdb keeps only in-frame clones here, not all; method: immunoSEQ multiplex PCR. The sample gives approximately 76,000 clones, about 70% of which show up once; less than 40% is in the top ten. Trimming took off 0 bases at V and 0 bases at J, with 10 bases between the two ends. The CDR3 runs to 16 residues. In germline, CDR1 is SGHNT, CDR2 YYREEE (reference sequence). Material: peripheral blood. The TCR comes from a woman in her 70s with acute or convalescent COVID-19. The rearrangement links TRBV5-4 to TRBJ2-1; D is unresolved. CDR3: CASSLGRLSSYNEQFF. The CDR3 DNA is TGTGCCAGCAGCTTGGGGCGGCTGAGCTCCTACAATGAGCAGTTCTTC.